Below, 27 T cell receptor beta chains from the same sample are listed, as sequenced in a study of graft-versus-host responses after intestinal transplantation. Co-plating was performed using roughly 200,000 CFSE-labeled responder cells and roughly 200,000 irradiated, violet-dye-labeled stimulator cells. The data were produced by immunoSEQ multiplex PCR, yet TCRdb's version contains in-frame clones alone and is incomplete. The data contain approximately 13,000 clones, more than 25% of them singletons. This specimen consisted of alloreactive CD8+ T cells from a mixed lymphocyte reaction culture, obtained before intestinal transplant. Indicated subset: CFSE-low proliferating T cells sorted from roughly 6-day pre-transplant mixed lymphocyte reaction (GvH or HvG direction). All receptors derive from a human patient who received an intestinal transplant.

On this clone: It is likely a read error: a sequence one base away is far more abundant. V usage is TRBV4-2 and J usage is TRBJ2-7, with a tentative D call TRBD2 (5 bases). The CDR3 runs 13 residues. Per germline, CDR1 LGHNA and CDR2 YNFKEQ. The V end lost 4 bases, the J end lost 2 bases, and 9 bases lay between the germline ends. DNA of the CDR3: TGTGCCAGCAGCCCCGTCGGGGCCTACGAGCAGTACTTC. It specifies CASSPVGAYEQYF.

This clone was seen more than once but under ten times. V is TRBV13 and J is TRBJ2-1; perhaps TRBD1 as D (6 bases). Germline V gene lookup returns CDR1 PRHDT and CDR2 FYEKMQ (reference sequence). Deletions cut 5 bases from V and 6 bases from J, with 14 bases between. This CDR3 has 14 amino acids. The CDR3 coding sequence is TGTGCCAGCAGCCTGACGGACAGAAGCAATGAGCAGTTCTTC. It is translated as CASSLTDRSNEQFF.

This CDR3 reads CAISGRRSGANVLTF. CDR3 nucleotide sequence: TGTGCCATCAGTGGACGTCGCTCTGGGGCCAACGTCCTGACTTTC. The chain has TRBV10-3 and TRBJ2-6, with D unclear. CDR1 is ENHRY, CDR2 SYGVKD, per germline. V lost 4 bases and J 0 bases, leaving 7 bases between the germline ends. The CDR3 is made up of 15 amino acids.

The rearrangement joins TRBV4-1 to TRBJ1-1; the D is unclear. CDR1 and CDR2 (germline): MGHRA, YSYEKL. Trimming cost V 4 bases and J 0 bases, with 18 bases left between them. This CDR3 region has 17 residues. CDR3 bases: TGCGCCAGCAGCCTCTACCCTCAGATATTCATGAACACTGAAGCTTTCTTT. Its protein product is CASSLYPQIFMNTEAFF.

The chain recombines TRBV29-1 with TRBJ1-1; perhaps TRBD1 as D (5 bases). Germline loops: CDR1 SQVTM, CDR2 ANQGSEA. V shed 7 bases and J shed 4 bases, with 19 bases lying between them. The CDR3 has 14 amino acids. Written as DNA, the CDR3 is TGCAGCGGGCAGGGAGTAGATGAGGGCACTGAAGCTTTCTTT. Its protein product is CSGQGVDEGTEAFF.

This clone showed up just a few times. The chain links TRBV9 to TRBJ2-3; 8 bases align to TRBD2. V dropped 6 bases and J dropped 5; count of bases not matched to a gene: 8. Germline loops: CDR1 SGDLS, CDR2 YYNGEE. The CDR3 is 14 residues long. CDR3 amino acids: CASTDGGAGDTQYF. CDR3 DNA sequence: TGTGCCAGCACCGACGGGGGGGCAGGAGATACGCAGTATTTT.

A few counts support this clone. The DNA of the CDR3 is TGTGCCATCACCGTGGGCAACTATGGCTACACCTTC. Translation gives CAITVGNYGYTF. The rearrangement links TRBV10-3 to TRBJ1-2; the D is unclear. CDR1 is ENHRY and CDR2 is SYGVKD in the germline V gene. The CDR3 is 12 amino acids. The V end was cut by 7 bases, the J end by 2 bases, with 8 bases between.

The CDR3 sequence: CASSPLSLVTGELFF. CDR3 nucleotides: TGTGCCAGCTCACCACTCAGCCTAGTCACCGGGGAGCTGTTTTTT. V and J are TRBV18 and TRBJ2-2; D is unresolved. CDR3 length equals 15 residues. Trimming pared 1 base from V and 4 bases from J, leaving 10 bases between. In germline, CDR1 is KGHSH, CDR2 LQKENI.

This chain links TRBV9 with TRBJ1-3, with a weak D call TRBD1 (5 bases). V lost 3 bases and J lost 4, with 14 bases in between. CDR3 length equals 15 residues. CDR1 is SGDLS, CDR2 YYNGEE, per germline. The DNA of the CDR3 is TGTGCCAGCAGCGAGGACGGGACCTCGGGAAACACCATATATTTT. Its protein product is CASSEDGTSGNTIYF.

J is TRBJ2-1 and V is TRBV7-2; D unclear. V lost 1 base to trimming and J lost 6 bases, with 16 bases between them. CDR3 length equals 16 residues. Per the germline V gene, CDR1 is SGHTA and CDR2 is FQGNSA. CDR3 in DNA: TGTGCCAGCAGCTTAGAGTCTAGGAGTTTCTCCAATGAGCAGTTCTTC. This codes for CASSLESRSFSNEQFF.

The sample holds many counts of this clone. The gene calls are TRBV9 and TRBJ2-5; TRBD1 matches at 10 bases. V shed 0 bases and J 2 bases; nucleotides not matched to a gene: 7. This CDR3 is built from 17 residues. Germline CDR1 reads SGDLS; CDR2 reads YYNGEE. The DNA for the CDR3 is TGTGCCAGCAGCGTAGAGGGAGGGGGACAGGGGCAAGAGACCCAGTACTTC. It codes for CASSVEGGGQGQETQYF.

The genes are TRBV7-3 and TRBJ2-1, with D possibly TRBD1 on 6 matching bases. This CDR3 comprises 15 residues. The ends were cut back, 5 bases at V and 5 bases at J, with 16 bases in the middle. Germline V gene lookup returns CDR1 SGHTA and CDR2 FQGTGA. The CDR3: CASSAPDGTNNEQFF. In DNA, the CDR3 is TGTGCCAGCAGCGCCCCGGACGGGACAAACAATGAGCAGTTCTTC.

This clone is medium-sized (0.01 to 0.1%). CDR3 loop: CATSRDITGLHYEQYF. The DNA of the CDR3 is TGTGCCACCAGCAGAGATATTACAGGCCTCCACTACGAGCAGTACTTC. The chain employs TRBV15 and TRBJ2-7; perhaps TRBD1 as D (5 bases). Trimming stripped 0 bases from V and 3 bases from J, with 15 bases between. The CDR3 has 16 residues. Germline V lookup: CDR1 LNHNV, CDR2 YYDKDF (reference sequence).

V usage is TRBV27 and J usage is TRBJ2-7; TRBD2 aligns across 7 bases. Germline V lookup: CDR1 MNHEY, CDR2 SMNVEV (reference sequence). Trimming took 2 bases from V and 2 from J; bases not matched to a gene: 3. The CDR3 has 14 residues. CDR3 loop: CASSLAGAPYEQYF. In nucleotides, the CDR3 is TGTGCCAGCAGTTTAGCGGGAGCCCCCTACGAGCAGTACTTC.

The sample holds a few counts of this clone. J is TRBJ2-5 and V is TRBV9; 9 bases align to TRBD1. Germline values: CDR1 SGDLS, CDR2 YYNGEE. CDR3 length equals 14 residues. Germline trimming cut 7 bases from V and 5 bases from J; bases unmatched to any gene: 9. The CDR3 DNA is TGTGCCAGCTCTAGGACAGGGGACGGCGAGACCCAGTACTTC. This codes for CASSRTGDGETQYF.

The chain carries TRBV5-4 and TRBJ1-3, with D uncertain. The length of the CDR3 is 15 residues. V was shortened by 0 bases and J by 0 bases, with 7 bases between the two germline ends. Germline V gene data show CDR1 as SGHNT and CDR2 as YYREEE (reference sequence). This CDR3 is CASSLVPDSGNTIYF. CDR3 sequence (DNA): TGTGCCAGCAGCTTGGTGCCCGACTCTGGAAACACCATATATTTT.

The sample holds a few counts of this clone. The chain links TRBV18 to TRBJ1-1; D unclear. Germline V gene lookup returns CDR1 KGHSH and CDR2 LQKENI. This CDR3 has 12 residues. With 5 bases removed from V and 8 bases from J, the gap between germline ends came to 12 bases. The CDR3 DNA is TGTGCCAGCTCATCGTTTCGACGGGAAGCTTTCTTT. Translated, it gives CASSSFRREAFF.

This clone was counted only a few times. J is TRBJ1-2 and V is TRBV6-9, with a weak D call TRBD1 (6 bases). CDR3 length equals 14 residues. CDR1 and CDR2 from the germline V gene are MNHGY and SVAAGI. Trimming removed 5 bases from V and 5 bases from J, with 15 bases in between. This CDR3 is CASSPVGGAYGYTF. The CDR3, as DNA: TGTGCCAGCAGTCCAGTCGGGGGCGCGTATGGCTACACCTTC.

The rearrangement uses TRBV6-1 and TRBJ2-3; D remains ambiguous. V shed 6 bases and J shed 5 bases, with 15 bases lying between them. This CDR3 has 14 amino acids. From germline, CDR1 is MNHNS and CDR2 SASEGT. The CDR3 sequence is CASSPSLTVDTQYF. CDR3 in DNA: TGTGCCAGCAGCCCCTCCTTGACTGTAGATACGCAGTATTTT.

The chain couples TRBV21-1 to TRBJ2-1. TRBV21-1 is given as a pseudogene. The CDR3 extends over 18 amino acids. The CDR3 nucleotides are TGTGCCAGCAGCAAAGCCCCGTCCAACTGGTGGGGCTACAATGAGCAGTTCTTC. Its protein product is CASSKAPSNWWGYNEQFF.

This clone was counted between two and nine times. The J gene is TRBJ2-7, the V gene TRBV7-3; D is possibly TRBD1 (5 bases). The CDR3 length is 11 residues. The germline gives CDR1 SGHTA, CDR2 FQGTGA. The CDR3 loop reads CTRQGSYEQYF. For the CDR3, the DNA is TGTACTCGGCAGGGCTCCTACGAGCAGTACTTC.

V is TRBV19 and J is TRBJ1-2; D might be TRBD1 (5 bases). Trimming pared 7 bases from V and 8 bases from J, leaving 23 bases between. CDR1 is LNHDA and CDR2 is SQIVND in the germline V gene (reference sequence). CDR3 length equals 15 residues. The CDR3 spells CASNMAAEGPRGYTF. In DNA, the CDR3 is TGTGCCAGTAACATGGCTGCGGAGGGACCTAGGGGCTACACCTTC.

As for this clone: A clone one base away is much larger, so this may be a read error. The chain uses TRBV6-5 and TRBJ1-1; D ambiguous. The CDR3 is 12 residues long. Germline loops: CDR1 MNHEY, CDR2 SVGAGI. Here the CDR3 DNA reads TGTGCCAGCATTTACGCGAACACTGAAGCTTTCTTT. Amino acid sequence: CASIYANTEAFF.

This clone has just a few counts. The gene calls are TRBV4-1 and TRBJ1-2; TRBD1 is a possible D gene (5 bases). CDR1 is MGHRA, CDR2 YSYEKL, per germline. Deletions cut 3 bases from V and 8 bases from J, with 10 bases between. The length of the CDR3 is 12 residues. DNA for the CDR3: TGCGCCAGCAGCCAGGGAGGGGTCGGCTACACCTTC. This translates into CASSQGGVGYTF.

This chain uses TRBV18 with TRBJ2-7, with 11 bases that match TRBD2. The germline V gene encodes CDR1 KGHSH and CDR2 LQKENI. Trimming took 5 bases from V and 7 from J; bases not matched to a gene: 7. This CDR3 contains 14 residues. CDR3 amino acids: CASSKLAGAREQYF. The DNA of the CDR3 is TGTGCCAGCTCAAAACTAGCGGGAGCAAGGGAGCAGTACTTC.

Remarks on this clone: Possible read error: a much larger clone is one base away. V is TRBV6-1 and J is TRBJ2-7; 9 bases line up with TRBD1. This CDR3 has 16 amino acids. The V gene's germline CDR1 is MNHNS and CDR2 SASEGT. The CDR3 coding sequence is TGTGCCCGCAGTGAAGGGGGGACAGGGTTGGGTGGGGAGCAGTACTTC. Its protein is CARSEGGTGLGGEQYF.

This rearrangement joins TRBV4-1 to TRBJ2-7, with 11 bases fitting TRBD2. V shed 0 bases and J 0 bases; nucleotides not matched to a gene: 1. Germline-derived CDR1 and CDR2 are MGHRA and YSYEKL. This CDR3 has 16 residues. The CDR3 protein is CASSQDGTSGSYEQYF. The CDR3 coding sequence is TGCGCCAGCAGCCAAGATGGGACTAGCGGCTCCTACGAGCAGTACTTC.